The next 12 T cell receptor beta chains were all read from a single sample in a study of multiple sclerosis patients with progressive multifocal leukoencephalopathy. As to time point: time of PML onset. Profiled with immunoSEQ multiplex PCR; TCRdb holds only in-frame clones, not every one. The repertoire holds 31,000 or so clones, with about 87% as singletons. Here the sequenced sample was PBMCs, taken from a patient treated with natalizumab. The receptors were gathered from a middle-aged woman with progressive multifocal leukoencephalopathy.

The table lists this clone with a few counts. The V and J genes are TRBV4-2 and TRBJ1-6, with TRBD1 matching 8 bases. J lost 11 bases, V lost 0 bases, and 9 bases had no gene match. Germline CDR1 LGHNA, CDR2 YNFKEQ. The CDR3 covers 16 residues. Here the CDR3 reads CASSQDRGRGHTPLHF. The CDR3 nucleotides read TGTGCCAGCAGCCAAGATCGGGGCAGGGGGCACACACCCCTCCACTTT.

This clone was detected a few times. The V gene is TRBV14, the J gene TRBJ1-5; D is undetermined. Trimming removed 4 bases from V and 5 bases from J, with 9 bases in between. Germline CDR1 SGHDN, CDR2 FVKESK. The CDR3 runs 13 residues. CDR3 sequence (DNA): TGTGCCAGCAGCCCCTCGTGGGATCAGCCCCAGCATTTT. Its translation: CASSPSWDQPQHF.

The chain links TRBV18 to TRBJ2-1; 9 nucleotides align to TRBD2. V lost 0 bases, J lost 12 bases, and 12 bases stayed unmatched. Germline CDR1 KGHSH, CDR2 LQKENI. The CDR3 contains 16 residues. This chain's CDR3 is CASSPPSASGTMRQFF. Here the CDR3 DNA reads TGTGCCAGCTCACCACCGTCGGCTAGCGGGACGATGCGGCAGTTCTTC.

The rearrangement links TRBV18 to TRBJ2-4; 12 nucleotides agree with TRBD2. Germline assignment: CDR1 KGHSH and CDR2 LQKENI. CDR3 length equals 17 residues. Trimming took 10 bases from V and 2 from J; bases not matched to a gene: 12. This chain's CDR3 is CATTSLAGGSSKNIQYF. CDR3 coding DNA: TGTGCCACAACTTCACTAGCGGGAGGCTCGTCCAAAAACATTCAGTACTTC.

The chain employs TRBV6-5 and TRBJ1-6; 9 bases match TRBD1. The CDR3 has 15 amino acids. Germline V lookup: CDR1 MNHEY, CDR2 SVGAGI. V gave up 5 bases and J gave up 5 bases; unmatched junction bases: 4. The CDR3: CASSARTGDNSPLHF. CDR3 nucleotide sequence: TGTGCCAGCAGTGCCCGGACAGGGGATAATTCACCCCTCCACTTT.

The chain has TRBV6-1 and TRBJ2-7; 9 positions match TRBD1. The germline gives CDR1 MNHNS, CDR2 SASEGT. This CDR3 is 14 amino acids long. The trim removed 6 bases at V and 5 bases at J, leaving 8 bases unmatched. The CDR3 region is CASSLGDRDHEQYF. The CDR3 nucleotides are TGTGCCAGCAGCCTGGGGGACAGGGACCACGAGCAGTACTTC.

This chain joins TRBV6-5 and TRBJ1-4, with D uncertain. This CDR3 region has 15 residues. Trimming stripped 5 bases from V and 8 bases from J, with 18 bases between. The V gene's germline CDR1 is MNHEY and CDR2 SVGAGI. CDR3 DNA sequence: TGTGCCAGCAGTATAACCCGGGCCCGGGGAGAAAAACTGTTTTTT. It codes for CASSITRARGEKLFF.

The rearrangement uses TRBV19 and TRBJ2-7; the match to TRBD1 covers 7 bases. Losses at the gene ends were 3 bases for V and 5 bases for J; bases not matched to a gene: 4. Germline V lookup: CDR1 LNHDA, CDR2 SQIVND (reference sequence). This CDR3 is built from 13 residues. The CDR3 DNA reads as TGTGCCAGTAGTATTGACAGGGCCGACGAGCAGTACTTC. Amino acids: CASSIDRADEQYF.

The chain carries TRBV11-2 and TRBJ2-5, with 11 bases matching TRBD1. Germline CDR1 SGHAT, CDR2 FQNNGV. J was trimmed by 4 bases and V by 3 bases; bases with no gene match: 4. The CDR3 loop spans 15 amino acids. The CDR3 coding sequence is TGTGCCAGCAGCTTGATGGGGACAGGGGGAGAGACCCAGTACTTC. It encodes CASSLMGTGGETQYF.

V is TRBV10-3 and J is TRBJ1-1; 9 bases fit TRBD1. The CDR3 extends over 15 amino acids. The germline CDR1 and CDR2 sequences are ENHRY and SYGVKD. The V segment lost 3 bases and the J segment 7 bases; nucleotides outside the gene matches: 9. The CDR3 DNA reads as TGTGCCATCAGTGATCCGGGACAGGGTGGTGGTGAAGCTTTCTTT. This translates into CAISDPGQGGGEAFF.

This clone was detected once. The chain has TRBV19 and TRBJ2-5, with TRBD1 matching 8 bases. V dropped 3 bases and J dropped 2; count of bases not matched to a gene: 2. The CDR3 totals 14 residues. Germline V lookup: CDR1 LNHDA, CDR2 SQIVND (reference sequence). The CDR3: CASSMNRGQETQYF. CDR3 DNA: TGTGCCAGTAGTATGAACAGGGGGCAAGAGACCCAGTACTTC. The full variable domain, rest sourced from reference TRBV19 and TRBJ2-5, is DGGITQSPKYLFRKEGQNVTLSCEQNLNHDAMYWYRQDPGQGLRLIYYSQIVNDFQKGDIAEGYSVSREKKESFPLTVTSAQKNPTAFYLCASSMNRGQETQYFGPGTRLLVL.

The chain combines TRBV10-1 with TRBJ2-4; 7 bases align to TRBD2. Germline V CDR1 and CDR2: WNHNN, SYGVQD (reference sequence). The CDR3 sequence is 15 residues long. With 4 bases clipped from V and 4 bases from J, the junction kept 7 bases outside the gene matches. The CDR3 DNA reads TGCGCCAGCAGTGGCGGGAGAACCTCGAAAAACATTCAGTACTTC. Translating gives CASSGGRTSKNIQYF.